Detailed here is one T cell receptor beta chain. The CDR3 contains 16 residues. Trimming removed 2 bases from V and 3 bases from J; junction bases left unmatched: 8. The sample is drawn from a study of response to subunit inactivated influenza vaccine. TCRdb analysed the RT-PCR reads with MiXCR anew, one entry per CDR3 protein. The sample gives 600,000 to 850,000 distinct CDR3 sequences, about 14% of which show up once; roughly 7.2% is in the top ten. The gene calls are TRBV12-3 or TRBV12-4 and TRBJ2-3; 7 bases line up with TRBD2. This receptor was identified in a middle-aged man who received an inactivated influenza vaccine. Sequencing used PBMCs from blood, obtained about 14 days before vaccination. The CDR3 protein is CASSLRGGSITDTQYF. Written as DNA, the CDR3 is TGTGCCAGCAGTTTACGGGGCGGGAGTATAACAGATACGCAGTATTTT.